This TCR beta chain was identified in a study of cytomegalovirus exposure and HLA in healthy donors. The germline V and J ends were trimmed by 8 bases and 6 bases, with 23 bases remaining between them. The CDR3 runs to 17 residues. Germline CDR1 is MDHEN and CDR2 is SYDVKM. The primer mix had 60 Vbeta and 13 Jbeta primers. Data came from immunoSEQ multiplex PCR; TCRdb stores just in-frame clones and leaves some out. The sample lists some 110,000 clones; roughly 85% were seen once. The rearrangement links TRBV28 to TRBJ1-6; a weak D match, TRBD1 (5 bases). The receptor was isolated from a man between 25 and 39 years old in good health and CMV-seropositive. The sequencing input was PBMCs. The CDR3 region is CASSQGRLVTINSPLHF. The CDR3 DNA follows: TGTGCCAGCTCCCAGGGAAGACTCGTAACAATTAATTCACCCCTCCACTTT.